This T cell receptor beta chain was recovered during a study of T-cell memory formation after mild COVID-19. A few counts support this clonotype. Its antigen is not known. From 5'RACE with constant-segment primers came TCR alpha and TCR beta cDNA libraries that carried sample barcodes and UMIs. MiXCR, run by TCRdb on the 5' RACE reads, gives a single entry per CDR3 protein. The sample consists of approximately 290,000 distinct CDR3 sequences, approximately 7.6% of them appearing once. Study results and limitations: Cross-reactive memory appears to have joined, as suggested by some responding clones showing up in pre-infection memory.

Germline values: CDR1 KGHDR, CDR2 SFDVKD. There are 12 residues in the CDR3. V lost 8 bases, J lost 0 bases, and 7 bases lay in between. The sample taken for sequencing was PBMCs or a T cell subset sorted from them (not recorded which). The receptor was derived from a man between 18 and 35 years old who had mild COVID-19 (a few samples of this study predate the infection). Cell type and time point are not known. V gene TRBV24-1 combines with J gene TRBJ2-7; no clear D gene. CDR3 DNA sequence: TGTGCCACCATGTCGTACTCCTACGAGCAGTACTTC. Translated, it gives CATMSYSYEQYF.